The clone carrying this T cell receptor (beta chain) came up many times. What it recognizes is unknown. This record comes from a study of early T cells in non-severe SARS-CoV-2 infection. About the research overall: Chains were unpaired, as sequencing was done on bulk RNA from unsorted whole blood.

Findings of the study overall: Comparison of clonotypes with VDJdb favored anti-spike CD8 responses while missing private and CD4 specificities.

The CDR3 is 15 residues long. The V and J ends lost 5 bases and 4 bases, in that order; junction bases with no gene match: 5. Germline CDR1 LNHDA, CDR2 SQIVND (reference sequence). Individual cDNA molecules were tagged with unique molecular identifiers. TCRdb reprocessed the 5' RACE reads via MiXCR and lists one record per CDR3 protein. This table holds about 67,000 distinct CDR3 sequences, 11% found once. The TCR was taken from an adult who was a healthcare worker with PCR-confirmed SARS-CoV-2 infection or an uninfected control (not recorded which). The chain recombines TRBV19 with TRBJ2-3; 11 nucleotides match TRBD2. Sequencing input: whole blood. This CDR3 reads CASSLTSGDSDTQYF. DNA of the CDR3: TGTGCCAGTAGTTTGACTAGCGGGGACTCAGATACGCAGTATTTT.